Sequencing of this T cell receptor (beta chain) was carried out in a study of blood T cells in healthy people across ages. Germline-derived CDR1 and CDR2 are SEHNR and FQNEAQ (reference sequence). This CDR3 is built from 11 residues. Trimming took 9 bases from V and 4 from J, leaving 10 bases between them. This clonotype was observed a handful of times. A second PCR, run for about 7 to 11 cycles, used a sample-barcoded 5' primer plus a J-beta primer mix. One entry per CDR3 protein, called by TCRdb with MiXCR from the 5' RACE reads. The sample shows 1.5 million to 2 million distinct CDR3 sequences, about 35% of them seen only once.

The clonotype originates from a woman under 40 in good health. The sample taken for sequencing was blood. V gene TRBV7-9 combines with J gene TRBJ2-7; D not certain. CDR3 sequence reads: CASMDPYEQYF. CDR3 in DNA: TGTGCCAGTATGGACCCTTACGAGCAGTACTTC.